The 13 T cell receptor beta chains reported below all come from one sample, sequenced in a study of T cell repertoires in cytomegalovirus infection. Via MiXCR, TCRdb re-called the reads, giving one row per CDR3 protein. The profile shows 150,000 or so distinct CDR3 sequences, 17% of them singletons. The source material was CD8+ T cells from PBMCs. The source is a human donor in good health (CMV status not recorded). Some clones in this sample may be carry-over from other donors' samples.

The chain links TRBV6-2 or TRBV6-3 to TRBJ2-7; tentative D call: TRBD2 (6 bases). Trimming shortened V by 4 bases and J by 2 bases, and 12 bases separated the two germline ends. Germline-derived CDR1 and CDR2 are MNHEY and SVGEGT. This CDR3 is built from 14 residues. CDR3 DNA: TGTGCCAGCAGTTGGGACTGGCTGACCTACGAGCAGTACTTC. This translates into CASSWDWLTYEQYF.

This clonotype was found a few times. The chain links TRBV14 to TRBJ2-3; 13 nucleotides align to TRBD2. The germline V gene has CDR1 SGHDN and CDR2 FVKESK. The CDR3 loop spans 17 amino acids. With 3 bases clipped from V and 1 base from J, the junction kept 4 bases outside the gene matches. This CDR3 is CASSHLGLAGGTDTQYF. CDR3 bases: TGTGCCAGCAGCCATCTTGGACTAGCGGGAGGCACAGATACGCAGTATTTT.

CDR3: CASSLGGRVNTEAFF. CDR3 sequence (DNA): TGTGCCAGCAGCTTAGGAGGTCGAGTGAACACTGAAGCTTTCTTT. This chain uses TRBV7-9 with TRBJ1-1; D is unclear. The CDR3 is made up of 15 amino acids. The germline V gene has CDR1 SEHNR and CDR2 FQNEAQ (reference sequence). Trimming cost V 1 base and J 0 bases, with 9 bases left between them.

This chain links TRBV28 with TRBJ2-1, with a weak D call TRBD2 (6 bases). V gave up 3 bases and J gave up 4 bases, with 16 bases separating them. Germline V gene data show CDR1 as MDHEN and CDR2 as SYDVKM. The CDR3 extends over 16 amino acids. The CDR3 reads CASSFFPGTAYNEQFF. DNA of the CDR3: TGTGCCAGCAGTTTCTTCCCTGGGACTGCTTACAATGAGCAGTTCTTC.

Only a few counts were recorded for this clonotype. The chain links TRBV10-3 to TRBJ2-5; 9 bases are shared with TRBD1. The CDR3 consists of 13 residues. V gave up 8 bases and J gave up 5 bases; unmatched junction bases: 6. The germline V gene encodes CDR1 ENHRY and CDR2 SYGVKD. CDR3 bases: TGTGCCATCTCCGACAGGGGGGAGGAGACCCAGTACTTC. It is translated as CAISDRGEETQYF.

In this sample, this clonotype turned up a few times. V and J are TRBV6-6 and TRBJ1-5; D gene uncertain. Germline V lookup: CDR1 MNHNY, CDR2 SVGAGI (reference sequence). The CDR3 is 12 residues long. V lost 0 bases and J 6 bases, leaving 3 bases between the germline ends. Written as DNA, the CDR3 is TGTGCCAGCAGTTACTCAACTCAGCCCCAGCATTTT. Encoded protein: CASSYSTQPQHF.

This clonotype was detected a few times. The chain employs TRBV7-2 and TRBJ2-7, with TRBD2 identical over 10 bases. The germline CDR1 and CDR2 sequences are SGHTA and FQGNSA. V shed 5 bases and J 0 bases; nucleotides not matched to a gene: 10. There are 17 residues in the CDR3. CDR3 DNA sequence: TGTGCCAGCAGCCCCCCGACTAGCGGGCTTAGCTCCTACGAGCAGTACTTC. It codes for CASSPPTSGLSSYEQYF.

The chain uses TRBV6-2 or TRBV6-3 and TRBJ2-4, with D uncertain. The V and J ends lost 6 bases and 5 bases respectively, with 8 bases between them. Germline loops: CDR1 MNHEY, CDR2 SVGEGT. The CDR3 spans 12 residues. CDR3: CASRETQNIQYF. Written as DNA, the CDR3 is TGTGCCAGCAGGGAGACTCAAAACATTCAGTACTTC.

The chain couples TRBV12-5 to TRBJ1-1, with 9 bases identical to TRBD1. Germline V gives CDR1 LGHNT, CDR2 FRNRAP. The CDR3 runs 18 residues. With 1 base clipped from V and 3 bases from J, the junction kept 12 bases outside the gene matches. As DNA, the CDR3 is TGTGCTAGTGGTTTGGCCCTTACAGGGGGCAGGGGGGACACTGAAGCTTTCTTT. Protein: CASGLALTGGRGDTEAFF.

The sample holds a few counts of this clonotype. The chain recombines TRBV6-2 or TRBV6-3 with TRBJ2-6; D not resolved. The V gene lost 0 bases and the J gene lost 1 base, with 7 bases spanning the gap. Germline V CDR1 and CDR2: MNHEY, SVGEGT. The CDR3 loop spans 16 amino acids. The CDR3 nucleotides read TGTGCCAGCAGTTACTCTGTTCCATCTGGGGCCAACGTCCTGACTTTC. Protein product: CASSYSVPSGANVLTF.

The chain employs TRBV11-2 and TRBJ2-7; D is perhaps TRBD1 (5 bases). Trimming took 4 bases from V and 1 from J, leaving 14 bases between them. CDR3 length equals 15 residues. Germline CDR1 SGHAT, CDR2 FQNNGV. The CDR3 DNA sequence: TGTGCCAGCAGCTCCCACCCGACAGCTTCCTACGAGCAGTACTTC. The encoded protein is CASSSHPTASYEQYF.

This clonotype has more than one count but fewer than ten. The rearrangement joins TRBV14 to TRBJ2-1; D is ambiguous. Germline assignment: CDR1 SGHDN and CDR2 FVKESK. V was cut by 1 base and J by 6 bases, with 1 base left in between. This CDR3 comprises 11 residues. This CDR3 reads CASSQANEQFF. Here the CDR3 DNA reads TGTGCCAGCAGCCAAGCCAATGAGCAGTTCTTC. The full variable domain, with the rest looked up from reference TRBV14 and TRBJ2-1, is EAGVTQFPSHSVIEKGQTVTLRCDPISGHDNLYWYRRVMGKEIKFLLHFVKESKQDESGMPNNRFLAERTGGTYSTLKVQPAELEDSGVYFCASSQANEQFFGPGTRLTVL.

V and J are TRBV7-9 and TRBJ1-1; 7 bases are shared with TRBD1. Trimming removed 5 bases from V and 0 bases from J; junction bases left unmatched: 3. Germline-derived CDR1 and CDR2 are SEHNR and FQNEAQ (reference sequence). The CDR3 is 14 amino acids. The CDR3 is CASSDRELNTEAFF. The CDR3 DNA reads as TGTGCCAGCAGCGACAGGGAATTGAACACTGAAGCTTTCTTT.